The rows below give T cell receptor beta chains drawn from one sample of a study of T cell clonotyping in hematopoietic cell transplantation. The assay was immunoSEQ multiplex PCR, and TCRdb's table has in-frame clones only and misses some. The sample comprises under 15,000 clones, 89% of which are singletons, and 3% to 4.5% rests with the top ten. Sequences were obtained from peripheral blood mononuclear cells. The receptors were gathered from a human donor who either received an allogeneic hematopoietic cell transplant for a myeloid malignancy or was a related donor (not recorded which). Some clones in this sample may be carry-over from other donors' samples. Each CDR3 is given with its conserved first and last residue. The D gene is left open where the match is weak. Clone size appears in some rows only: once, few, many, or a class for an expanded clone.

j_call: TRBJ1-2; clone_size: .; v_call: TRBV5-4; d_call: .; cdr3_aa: CASSLTGPYGYTF; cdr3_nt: TGTGCCAGCAGCTTGACAGGGCCCTATGGCTACACCTTC
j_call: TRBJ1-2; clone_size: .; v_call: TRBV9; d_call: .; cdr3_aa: CASSPSPNFETNYGYTF; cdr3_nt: TGTGCCAGCAGCCCTTCCCCCAACTTTGAGACTAACTATGGCTACACCTTC
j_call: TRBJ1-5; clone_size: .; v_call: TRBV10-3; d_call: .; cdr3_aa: CAISDRGNQPQHF; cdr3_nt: TGTGCCATCAGTGACAGGGGCAATCAGCCCCAGCATTTT
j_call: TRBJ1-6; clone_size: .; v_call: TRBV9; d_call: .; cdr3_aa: CASSDRPGPNSNNSPLHF; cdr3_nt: TGTGCCAGCAGCGACCGCCCCGGGCCTAACTCCAATAATTCACCCCTCCACTTT
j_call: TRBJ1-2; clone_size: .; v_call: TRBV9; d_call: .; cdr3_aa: CASSVGRGDGYTF; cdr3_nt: TGTGCCAGCAGCGTAGGGCGGGGGGACGGCTACACCTTC
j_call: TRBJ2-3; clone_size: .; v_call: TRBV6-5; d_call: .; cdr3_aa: CASRSDGMDTQYF; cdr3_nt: TGTGCCAGCAGGTCAGATGGGATGGATACGCAGTATTTT
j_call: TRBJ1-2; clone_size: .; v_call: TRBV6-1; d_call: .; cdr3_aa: CASRSGHYGYTF; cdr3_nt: TGTGCCAGCAGATCGGGACATTACGGCTACACCTTC
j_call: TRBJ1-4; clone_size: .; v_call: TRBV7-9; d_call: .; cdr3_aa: CASSPLSGTNEKLFF; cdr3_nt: TGTGCCAGCAGCCCCCTCTCAGGGACTAATGAAAAACTGTTTTTT
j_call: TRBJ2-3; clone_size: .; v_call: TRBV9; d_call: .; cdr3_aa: CASSVTDSTDTQYF; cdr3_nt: TGTGCCAGCAGCGTAACGGACAGCACAGATACGCAGTATTTT
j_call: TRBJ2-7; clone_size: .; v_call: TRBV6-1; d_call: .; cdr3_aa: CASSEPDWDNSYEQYF; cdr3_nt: TGTGCCAGCAGTGAACCGGACTGGGACAACTCCTACGAGCAGTACTTC
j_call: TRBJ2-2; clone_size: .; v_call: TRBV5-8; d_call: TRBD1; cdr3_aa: CASSFDRVNTGELFF; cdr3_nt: TGTGCCAGCAGCTTCGACAGGGTGAACACCGGGGAGCTGTTTTTT
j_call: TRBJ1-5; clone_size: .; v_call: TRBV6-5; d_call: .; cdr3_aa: CASGRQPQHF; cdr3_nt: TGTGCCAGCGGACGTCAGCCCCAGCATTTT
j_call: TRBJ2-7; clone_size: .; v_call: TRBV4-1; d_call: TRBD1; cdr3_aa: CASSQDPGTGIHEQYF; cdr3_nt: TGCGCCAGCAGCCAAGATCCCGGGACAGGGATCCACGAGCAGTACTTC
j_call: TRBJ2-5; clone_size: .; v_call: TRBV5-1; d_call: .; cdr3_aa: CASSWGSRQETQYF; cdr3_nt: TGCGCCAGCAGCTGGGGGAGCAGGCAAGAGACCCAGTACTTC
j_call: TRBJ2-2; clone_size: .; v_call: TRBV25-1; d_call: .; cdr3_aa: CASSDSVVGSGELFF; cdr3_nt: TGTGCCAGCAGTGATTCGGTTGTAGGGTCCGGGGAGCTGTTTTTT
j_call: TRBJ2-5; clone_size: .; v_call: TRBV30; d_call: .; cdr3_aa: CAWSVRSARQETQYF; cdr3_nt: TGTGCCTGGAGTGTAAGGTCGGCCCGCCAAGAGACCCAGTACTTC
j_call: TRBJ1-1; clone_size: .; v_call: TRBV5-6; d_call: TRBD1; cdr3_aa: CASSSGGSEAFF; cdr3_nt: TGTGCCAGCAGCTCAGGGGGATCTGAAGCTTTCTTT
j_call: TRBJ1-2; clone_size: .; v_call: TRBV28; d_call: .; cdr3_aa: CASSLSGGQNYGYTF; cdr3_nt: TGTGCCAGCAGTTTATCGGGCGGACAGAACTATGGCTACACCTTC
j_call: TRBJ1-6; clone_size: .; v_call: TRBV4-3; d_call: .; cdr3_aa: CASSQAGSDSPLHF; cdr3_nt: TGCGCCAGCAGCCAAGCAGGGTCAGATTCACCCCTCCACTTT
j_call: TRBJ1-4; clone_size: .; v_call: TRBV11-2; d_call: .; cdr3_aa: CASSLEGDATTNEKLFF; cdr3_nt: TGTGCCAGCAGCTTAGAGGGGGACGCGACAACTAATGAAAAACTGTTTTTT
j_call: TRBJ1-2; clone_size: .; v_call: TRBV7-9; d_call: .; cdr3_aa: CASSLDRGTYGYTF; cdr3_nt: TGTGCCAGCAGCTTAGACCGGGGGACATATGGCTACACCTTC
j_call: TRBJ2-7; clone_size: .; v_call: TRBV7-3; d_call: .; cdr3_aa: CASSPDRTFFTYEQYF; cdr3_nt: TGTGCCAGCAGCCCGGACCGGACTTTTTTTACCTACGAGCAGTACTTC
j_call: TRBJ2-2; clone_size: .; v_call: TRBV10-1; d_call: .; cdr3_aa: CASSERGAGELFF; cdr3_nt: TGCGCCAGCAGTGAGAGAGGGGCCGGGGAGCTGTTTTTT
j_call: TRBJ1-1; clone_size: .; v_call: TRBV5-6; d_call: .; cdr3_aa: CASSSGTKYTEAFF; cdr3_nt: TGTGCCAGCAGCTCCGGGACAAAATACACTGAAGCTTTCTTT
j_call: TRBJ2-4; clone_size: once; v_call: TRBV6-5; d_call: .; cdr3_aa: CASSRGVPKNIQYF; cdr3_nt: TGTGCCAGCAGCCGGGGCGTGCCCAAAAACATTCAGTACTTC
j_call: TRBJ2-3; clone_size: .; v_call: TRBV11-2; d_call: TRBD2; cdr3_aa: CASSLGAGGTDTQYF; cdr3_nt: TGTGCCAGCAGCTTAGGCGCGGGGGGGACAGATACGCAGTATTTT
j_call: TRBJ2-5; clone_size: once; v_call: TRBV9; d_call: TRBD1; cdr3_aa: CASSVGGGFQETQYF; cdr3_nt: TGTGCCAGCAGCGTAGGAGGGGGCTTTCAAGAGACCCAGTACTTC
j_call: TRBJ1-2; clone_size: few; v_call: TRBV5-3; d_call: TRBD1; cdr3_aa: CARPGGYGTDGYTF; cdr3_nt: TGTGCCAGACCTGGGGGGTATGGGACAGATGGCTACACCTTC
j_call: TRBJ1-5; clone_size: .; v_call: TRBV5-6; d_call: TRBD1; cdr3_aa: CASSWGTGINQPQHF; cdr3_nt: TGTGCCAGCAGCTGGGGGACAGGGATTAATCAGCCCCAGCATTTT
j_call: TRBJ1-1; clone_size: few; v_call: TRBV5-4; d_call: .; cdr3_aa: CASSSTGQNTEAFF; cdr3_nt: TGTGCCAGCAGCTCAACGGGACAGAACACTGAAGCTTTCTTT
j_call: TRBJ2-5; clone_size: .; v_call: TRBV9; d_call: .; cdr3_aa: CASTARGREETQYF; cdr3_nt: TGTGCCAGCACCGCCCGCGGCAGAGAAGAGACCCAGTACTTC
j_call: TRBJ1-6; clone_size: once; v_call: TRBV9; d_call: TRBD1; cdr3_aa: CASGGTANSPLHF; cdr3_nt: TGTGCCAGCGGGGGGACAGCTAATTCACCCCTCCACTTT
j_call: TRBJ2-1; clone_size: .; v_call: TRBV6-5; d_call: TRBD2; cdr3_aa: CASSTGGRGYNEQFF; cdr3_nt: TGTGCCAGCAGTACGGGGGGGAGGGGATACAATGAGCAGTTCTTC
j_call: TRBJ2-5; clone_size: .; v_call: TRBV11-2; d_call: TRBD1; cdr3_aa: CASSRDRGETQYF; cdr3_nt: TGTGCCAGCAGCCGGGACAGGGGAGAGACCCAGTACTTC